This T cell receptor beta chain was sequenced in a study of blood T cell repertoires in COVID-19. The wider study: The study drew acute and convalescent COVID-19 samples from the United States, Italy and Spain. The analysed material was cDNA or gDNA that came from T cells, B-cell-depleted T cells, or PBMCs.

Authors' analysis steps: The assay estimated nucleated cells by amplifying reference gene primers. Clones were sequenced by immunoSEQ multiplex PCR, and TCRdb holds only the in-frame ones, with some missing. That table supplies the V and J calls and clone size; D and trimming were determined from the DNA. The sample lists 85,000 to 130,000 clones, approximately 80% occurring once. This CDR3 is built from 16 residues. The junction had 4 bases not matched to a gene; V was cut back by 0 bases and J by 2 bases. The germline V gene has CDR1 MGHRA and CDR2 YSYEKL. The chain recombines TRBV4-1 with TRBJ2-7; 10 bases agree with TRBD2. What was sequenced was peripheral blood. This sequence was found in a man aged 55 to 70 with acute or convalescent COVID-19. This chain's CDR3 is CASSQERAGGPYEQYF. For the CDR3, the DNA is TGCGCCAGCAGCCAAGAAAGAGCGGGAGGGCCCTACGAGCAGTACTTC.